This T cell receptor (beta chain) is from a study of Graves' ophthalmopathy and Graves' hyperthyroidism (dated by TCRdb to about 2018). Background on the whole study: Peripheral blood was collected at initial diagnosis, before any treatment. TCR beta repertoire signatures were used to distinguish Graves' ophthalmopathy from Graves' hyperthyroidism and to predict progression to ophthalmopathy. In total, approximately 130 blood samples were TCR-sequenced: under 45 ophthalmopathy, 80 or so hyperthyroidism and some 17 hyperthyroidism-to-ophthalmopathy patients. To explore V-J signatures distinguishing ophthalmopathy from hyperthyroidism, a discovery set of about a hundred patients (about 41 ophthalmopathy, roughly 60 stable hyperthyroidism) was enrolled. An independent validation cohort was composed of roughly 18 hyperthyroidism patients and over 15 patients who later progressed from hyperthyroidism to ophthalmopathy. T-cell repertoires of thyroid tissue and blood were compared in six or seven hyperthyroidism patients. Following sampling, methimazole starting at 30 mg daily was administered to hyperthyroidism patients, and high-dose intravenous methylprednisolone was administered to ophthalmopathy patients. The 100 or so discovery patients were divided at random into training and test sets in a 7:3 ratio.

Stable hyperthyroidism was defined as no progression to ophthalmopathy within 18 months of follow-up. Hyperthyroidism patients were newly diagnosed, with disease duration under 2 months, and aged 18 to 65 years. Patients with other autoimmune diseases, uncontrolled infections, pregnancy or lactation were excluded. Diagnosis was based on clinical symptoms, serum thyroxine, TRAb, thyroid ultrasound and orbital computed tomography. Using Ficoll-Paque density gradient centrifugation, PBMCs were isolated from about 9.2 ml of fresh peripheral blood. Total RNA was extracted using Trizol reagent, and RNA quality was checked on an Agilent 2100 Bioanalyzer. For repertoire sequencing, the TCR beta CDR3 regions were amplified from RNA transcripts. The first round was an RT-PCR using HTBI primers with the Qiagen OneStep RT-PCR kit, and this first round was followed by a second-round multiplex PCR, then size selection and purification. Sequencing of the libraries was carried out on an Illumina HiSeq2000 in paired-end mode with 100 bp reads. As for the authors' bioinformatics: SOAPnuke was used to process the reads, throwing out any read that had adapters, had uncalled bases, had a mean Phred below 15, or lacked an exact constant-primer or identifier match. COPE v1.2.5 was used to merge high-quality paired reads. Each unique nucleotide sequence was treated as a clonotype, and MiTCR v1.1 was used to align the clonotypes to the IMGT TRB V, D and J references. The analysis was limited to V-J combinations with a frequency above 0.0001, which together covered 99.2% of repertoires. A TCR clonal expansion and chaos score per V-J combination was defined as the ratio of F50 clonal expansion to chaos observed in the TCRdist matrix. Features were reduced by Welch's t-statistics and random forest to around 13 V-J combinations, which fed a naive Bayes classifier. The similarity between thyroid and blood repertoires was quantified using the Morisita-Horn index. The raw public reads went through TCRdb reprocessing: fastp at Q25, MiXCR clone calling, in-frame beta chains kept. When rows share a CDR3 protein, they turn into one entry using the most common DNA and genes. These V and J calls derive from TCRdb rather than the authors' analysis. The sample table shows just over 600,000 distinct CDR3 sequences, and approximately 22% are seen once. More than 5.5% of the sample is taken by the ten largest.

Findings and caveats that apply to the study as a whole: Ophthalmopathy was separated from stable hyperthyroidism by the 13-signature model with 85% to 90% sensitivity and 81% to 84% specificity in cross-validation and with 80%/75% in the test set. Sample size was not statistically predetermined, and group allocation was not concealed from the investigators. Among expanded thyroid clonotypes with frequency above 0.001, most also showed up in blood, which suggests that blood repertoires may reflect the thyroid immune response. In validation, the model predicted ophthalmopathy progression with 55% to 71% sensitivity and 72.22% specificity; some 13 predicted patients were CT-confirmed with GO in a median of 6.5 months.

There are 13 amino acids in the CDR3, from cysteine to phenylalanine inclusive. The kept DNA is CDR3 alone, 39 bases in frame from the first base. The germline V gene (reference sequence) sets CDR1 to DFQATT and CDR2 to SNEGSKA. V lost 3 bases and J lost 5 bases; the stretch between them is 13 bases long. There are many counts of this clonotype. There is no known antigen for this receptor. No clone much larger than this one lies a single base away; base qualities are absent. The V gene is TRBV20-1 and the J gene is TRBJ2-5; possibly the D gene is TRBD2, per 6 matching bases. The receptor's source is a woman between 18 and 30 years old with stable Graves' hyperthyroidism. Some clones in this sample may be carry-over from other donors' samples. Donor details come from another sample of the same person, matched by shared clones. The sequenced material came from peripheral blood. The DNA sequence reads TGCAGTGCTAGCCCGGGTGGGGGGGAGACCCAGTACTTC. Its protein product is CSASPGGGETQYF.